The TCR beta chain under discussion was sequenced for a study of blood T cells in healthy people across ages. The second PCR ran 7 to 11 cycles with a sample-barcoded 5' primer and J-beta primers. TCRdb redid the calling of the 5' RACE reads with MiXCR, one entry per CDR3 protein. This sample has over 1,300,000 distinct CDR3 sequences, with 55% to 75% found just once. Whole-study results and caveats: Long-lived donors carried more naive CD4+ cells and greater diversity than aged donors.

This CDR3 has 12 amino acids. The V and J ends lost 3 bases and 15 bases respectively, with 14 bases between them. Whenever a sample was processed, at least 6 million PBMCs were isolated. On this clonotype itself: Antigen unknown.

This chain uses TRBV12-3 or TRBV12-4 with TRBJ1-4; D gene uncertain. The sequence was obtained from a man younger than 30 in good health. Sequencing used blood. This CDR3 is CASSFLRSRVFF. In DNA, the CDR3 is TGTGCCAGCAGTTTTTTGAGGTCCCGGGTGTTTTTT.